The TCR beta chain under discussion was sequenced for a study of early T cells in non-severe SARS-CoV-2 infection. TCRdb redid the calling of the 5' RACE reads with MiXCR, one entry per CDR3 protein. The sample lists more than 20,000 distinct CDR3 sequences, about 5.5% occurring once. Trimming shortened V by 1 base and J by 4 bases, and 21 bases separated the two germline ends. Germline V CDR1 and CDR2: SGHRS, YFSETQ. The CDR3 totals 17 residues. This clonotype was detected many times. The specimen sequenced was whole blood. The clonotype originates from an adult who was a healthcare worker with PCR-confirmed SARS-CoV-2 infection or an uninfected control (not recorded which). V usage is TRBV5-1 and J usage is TRBJ2-7; D possibly corresponds to TRBD1 (5 bases). CDR3 residues: CASSLTASGPPGYEQYF. The DNA for the CDR3 is TGCGCCAGCAGCTTGACCGCAAGTGGGCCCCCAGGGTACGAGCAGTACTTC.